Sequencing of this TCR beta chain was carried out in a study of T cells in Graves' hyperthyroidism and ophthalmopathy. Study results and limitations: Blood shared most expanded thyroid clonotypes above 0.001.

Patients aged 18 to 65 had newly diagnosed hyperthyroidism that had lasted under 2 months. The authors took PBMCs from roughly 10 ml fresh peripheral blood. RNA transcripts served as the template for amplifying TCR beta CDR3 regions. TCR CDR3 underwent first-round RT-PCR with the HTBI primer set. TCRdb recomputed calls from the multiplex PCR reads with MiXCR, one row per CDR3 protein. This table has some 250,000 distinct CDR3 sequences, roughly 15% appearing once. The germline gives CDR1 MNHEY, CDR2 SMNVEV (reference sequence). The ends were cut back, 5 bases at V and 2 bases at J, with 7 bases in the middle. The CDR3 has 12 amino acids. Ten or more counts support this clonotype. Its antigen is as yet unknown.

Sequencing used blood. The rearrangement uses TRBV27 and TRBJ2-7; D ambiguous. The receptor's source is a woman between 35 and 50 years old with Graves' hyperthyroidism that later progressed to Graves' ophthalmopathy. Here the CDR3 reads CASSDSTYEQYF. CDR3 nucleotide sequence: TGTGCCAGCAGTGATTCTACCTACGAGCAGTACTTC.